The 14 T cell receptor beta chains below were found in one sample sequenced in a study of blood T cells in healthy people across ages. Combining a sample-barcoded 5' primer with a J-beta primer mix, a second PCR ran for about 7 to 11 cycles. Using its own MiXCR run on the 5' RACE reads, TCRdb lists one record per CDR3 protein. The top ten clones hold under 30% of a sample with some 1.8 million distinct CDR3 sequences, roughly two fifths of them seen once. The specimen sequenced was blood. These receptors originate from a human donor in good health.

The chain employs TRBV7-9 and TRBJ1-3; possible D gene TRBD1, 5 bases. In germline, CDR1 is SEHNR, CDR2 FQNEAQ (reference sequence). The CDR3 has 16 residues. The ends were cut back, 2 bases at V and 3 bases at J, with 14 bases in the middle. As DNA, the CDR3 is TGTGCCAGCAGCTTACGGTCTAGGGGCGGTGGAAACACCATATATTTT. Translation: CASSLRSRGGGNTIYF. Full variable domain (rest looked up from reference TRBV7-9 and TRBJ1-3): DTGVSQNPRHKITKRGQNVTFRCDPISEHNRLYWYRQTLGQGPEFLTYFQNEAQLEKSRLLSDRFSAERPKGSFSTLEIQRTEQGDSAMYLCASSLRSRGGGNTIYFGEGSWLTVV.

There are a few counts of this clonotype. This rearrangement joins TRBV11-1 to TRBJ2-1; the D gene is possibly TRBD2 (5 bases). CDR1 SGHAT and CDR2 FQDESV come from the germline V gene (reference sequence). V gave up 1 base and J gave up 11 bases, with 18 bases separating them. This CDR3 is built from 15 residues. The CDR3 here is CASSLVADAEAQQFF. DNA for the CDR3: TGTGCCAGCAGCTTAGTTGCGGATGCGGAGGCCCAGCAGTTCTTC.

The rearrangement links TRBV25-1 to TRBJ2-5; tentatively, D is TRBD1 or TRBD2 (6 bases each). The J call could be wrong; TRBJ2-7 is a better fit for the DNA end. The V gene's germline CDR1 is MGHDK and CDR2 SYGVNS. The CDR3 loop spans 15 amino acids. CDR3 residues: CASSEPLGGVGEQYF. The DNA of the CDR3 is TGTGCCAGCAGTGAACCCCTCGGGGGCGTAGGCGAGCAGTACTTC.

In this sample, this clonotype turned up a few times. The chain has TRBV27 and TRBJ1-1, with D unresolved. Germline V gives CDR1 MNHEY, CDR2 SMNVEV (reference sequence). CDR3 length equals 14 residues. V was pared by 4 bases and J by 0 bases, with 9 bases between. The CDR3 nucleotides are TGTGCCAGCAGTTATACGGGGTTGAACACTGAAGCTTTCTTT. This codes for CASSYTGLNTEAFF.

This clonotype was counted ten times or more. The J gene is TRBJ2-3, the V gene TRBV7-2; D is possibly TRBD1 (6 bases). Germline assignment: CDR1 SGHTA and CDR2 FQGNSA. The CDR3 is made up of 12 amino acids. V dropped 8 bases and J dropped 7 bases, with 13 bases sitting between them. The CDR3, as DNA: TGTGCCAGCGGCACACAGGGCCATACGCAGTATTTT. Its translation is CASGTQGHTQYF.

The sample holds one count of this clonotype. The chain joins TRBV27 to TRBJ2-5, with 8 bases aligning to TRBD2. This CDR3 has 17 amino acids. CDR1 is MNHEY, CDR2 SMNVEV, per germline (reference sequence). The ends lost 5 bases at V and 11 bases at J; junction bases unmatched: 22. Here the CDR3 reads CASSKEGLVPYYNGQYF. CDR3 nucleotides: TGTGCCAGCAGTAAGGAGGGACTAGTTCCCTACTACAATGGGCAGTACTTC.

This clonotype was detected only a few times. This chain's CDR3 is CASTSFGGRGYGYTF. The CDR3 region has the DNA TGTGCCAGCACCTCTTTTGGGGGCAGGGGCTATGGCTACACCTTC. The V gene is TRBV7-2, the J gene TRBJ1-2, with D tentatively TRBD1 (6 bases). Germline loops: CDR1 SGHTA, CDR2 FQGNSA. This CDR3 has 15 amino acids. Trimming shortened V by 7 bases and J by 4 bases, and 19 bases separated the two germline ends.

The rearrangement joins TRBV20-1 to TRBJ1-5, with 7 nucleotides matching TRBD1. V shed 3 bases, J shed 7 bases, and the junction held 6 bases outside the gene matches. CDR3 length: 13 amino acids. Germline V CDR1 and CDR2: DFQATT, SNEGSKA (reference sequence). CDR3 protein: CSARRGGGQPQHF. The CDR3 coding sequence is TGCAGTGCTAGGCGAGGGGGCGGACAGCCCCAGCATTTT.

This clonotype was recorded many times. This sequence joins TRBV7-9 and TRBJ2-4, with 7 bases aligning to TRBD1. Germline V gene data show CDR1 as SEHNR and CDR2 as FQNEAQ (reference sequence). The CDR3 is 11 amino acids. The V and J ends lost 5 bases and 13 bases, in that order; junction bases with no gene match: 5. The CDR3 region has the DNA TGTGCCAGCAGCCTCGACAGGGAGCAGTACTTC. Its protein is CASSLDREQYF.

This chain connects TRBV12-3 or TRBV12-4 to TRBJ1-2; possibly TRBD1 for D (6 bases). The CDR3 sequence is 15 residues long. The V gene lost 2 bases and the J gene lost 3 bases, with 13 bases spanning the gap. The CDR3 reads CASSLCPGADYGYTF. In nucleotides, the CDR3 is TGTGCCAGCAGTTTATGCCCGGGGGCGGACTATGGCTACACCTTC.

This clonotype was recorded a few times. The chain uses TRBV29-1 and TRBJ1-1; no definite D call. The germline CDR1 and CDR2 sequences are SQVTM and ANQGSEA. The CDR3 is made up of 14 amino acids. With 1 base removed from V and 2 bases from J, the gap between germline ends came to 11 bases. CDR3 nucleotides: TGCAGCGTTGAAGGTCTCCACAGCAACACTGAAGCTTTCTTT. Its translation is CSVEGLHSNTEAFF.

This clonotype was counted only a few times. The CDR3 DNA is TGCGCCAGCAGCGTGACTAGCGGGGGGTCCCACAATGAGCAGTTCTTC. Amino acids: CASSVTSGGSHNEQFF. V is TRBV5-1 and J is TRBJ2-1, with 13 bases aligning to TRBD2. The CDR3 is 16 residues long. Germline assignment: CDR1 SGHRS and CDR2 YFSETQ. Trimming removed 4 bases from V and 5 bases from J; junction bases left unmatched: 6. Supplemented by reference TRBV5-1 and TRBJ2-1, the full variable domain reads KAGVTQTPRYLIKTRGQQVTLSCSPISGHRSVSWYQQTPGQGLQFLFEYFSETQRNKGNFPGRFSGRQFSNSRSEMNVSTLELGDSALYLCASSVTSGGSHNEQFFGPGTRLTVL.

The chain links TRBV6-2 or TRBV6-3 to TRBJ1-1; 7 positions match TRBD1. V gave up 10 bases and J gave up 11 bases; unmatched junction bases: 22. Germline-derived CDR1 and CDR2 are MNHEY and SVGEGT. The CDR3 has 15 residues. CDR3 nucleotides: TGTGCCACCAAGGGACAGTTCTCCGCCCCGCTCCGTGCTTTCTTT. Residues: CATKGQFSAPLRAFF.

In its sample, this clonotype was seen a few times. The chain is built from TRBV5-1 and TRBJ2-7; 13 positions match TRBD2. Germline V CDR1 and CDR2: SGHRS, YFSETQ. V lost 4 bases and J lost 6; bases outside the gene matches: 10. The CDR3 consists of 16 residues. The CDR3 sequence: CASSPRTSGGHGEQYF. The CDR3 DNA is TGCGCCAGCAGCCCCCGGACTAGCGGGGGCCACGGCGAGCAGTACTTC.